Following are 29 T cell receptor beta chains from one sample sequenced in a study of T cells after yellow fever vaccination. One entry per CDR3 protein results from TCRdb running MiXCR on the 5' RACE reads. The top ten clones hold over 15% of a sample with hundreds of thousands of distinct CDR3 sequences, roughly 20% of them seen once. The sample was PBMCs, taken before the yellow fever booster vaccination. These receptors originate from a man aged 18 to 35 who received the YFV17D yellow fever vaccine.

The chain couples TRBV11-2 to TRBJ2-1; TRBD2 might be the D (5 bases). Trimming took 4 bases from V and 0 from J, leaving 13 bases between them. The V gene's germline CDR1 is SGHAT and CDR2 FQNNGV. This CDR3 has 16 amino acids. In DNA form, the CDR3 reads TGTGCCAGCAGCTCCCTGTCGGGGTTCTCCTACAATGAGCAGTTCTTC. Translation gives CASSSLSGFSYNEQFF.

The V gene is TRBV10-3, the J gene TRBJ2-6; D is perhaps TRBD1 (6 bases). Germline lookup yields CDR1 ENHRY and CDR2 SYGVKD. The CDR3 is 16 amino acids. The V end was cut by 3 bases, the J end by 0 bases, with 9 bases between. The CDR3 reads CAISDPRGSGANVLTF. CDR3 DNA sequence: TGTGCCATCAGTGACCCCAGGGGCTCTGGGGCCAACGTCCTGACTTTC.

This clonotype was counted a few times. The rearrangement joins TRBV7-2 to TRBJ1-2, with TRBD1 identical over 8 bases. This CDR3 is 15 amino acids long. The germline V gene has CDR1 SGHTA and CDR2 FQGNSA. The V gene end was trimmed by 2 bases and the J gene end by 2 bases; junction bases not matched to a gene: 4. CDR3 sequence: CASSLSGTGNYGYTF. CDR3 DNA sequence: TGTGCCAGCAGCTTATCCGGGACAGGCAACTATGGCTACACCTTC.

This clonotype has just a few counts. This chain links TRBV6-6 with TRBJ1-5, with a tentative D call TRBD1 (6 bases). The CDR3 has 14 residues. Germline loops: CDR1 MNHNY, CDR2 SVGAGI (reference sequence). The V end lost 7 bases, the J end lost 4 bases, and 14 bases lay between the germline ends. The CDR3 DNA follows: TGTGCCAGCACCAAGGGGGGCGGGAATCAGCCCCAGCATTTT. Amino acids: CASTKGGGNQPQHF.

This clonotype was seen repeatedly, ten times or more. The chain has TRBV5-1 and TRBJ1-1; D is undetermined. Trimming took off 0 bases at V and 5 bases at J, with 8 bases between the two ends. Germline loops: CDR1 SGHRS, CDR2 YFSETQ. CDR3 size: 13 residues. CDR3 residues: CASSLDGVTEAFF. For the CDR3, the DNA is TGCGCCAGCAGCTTGGACGGGGTTACTGAAGCTTTCTTT.

The V and J genes are TRBV9 and TRBJ2-3; the match to TRBD1 covers 10 bases. CDR1 and CDR2 from the germline V gene are SGDLS and YYNGEE. Trimming took 3 bases from V and 5 from J; bases not matched to a gene: 3. The CDR3 contains 14 residues. CDR3 region: CASSGDRGVDTQYF. CDR3 sequence (DNA): TGTGCCAGCAGCGGGGACAGGGGTGTAGATACGCAGTATTTT.

This clonotype has just a few counts. This rearrangement joins TRBV4-3 to TRBJ1-1; TRBD1 aligns across 8 bases. CDR1 and CDR2 (germline): LGHNA, YSLEER. The V and J ends lost 5 bases and 5 bases, in that order; junction bases with no gene match: 7. The CDR3 contains 14 residues. This CDR3 reads CASSVDRVGTEAFF. The CDR3 DNA reads TGCGCCAGCAGCGTGGACAGGGTCGGAACTGAAGCTTTCTTT.

The gene calls are TRBV19 and TRBJ1-6; the D is unclear. Between the trimmed V and J ends, which lost 5 bases and 8 bases, there was a span of 10 bases. The CDR3 has 13 residues. Germline CDR1 reads LNHDA; CDR2 reads SQIVND (reference sequence). CDR3 in amino acids: CASSWQVDSPLHF. CDR3 DNA sequence: TGTGCCAGTAGTTGGCAGGTGGATTCACCCCTCCACTTT.

V and J are TRBV7-2 and TRBJ2-4; 7 bases agree with TRBD1. Germline V gene sequence: CDR1 SGHTA, CDR2 FQGNSA. This CDR3 region has 14 residues. J lost 6 bases, V lost 5 bases, and 7 bases had no gene match. DNA for the CDR3: TGTGCCAGCAGCCGAGAGGGGGCGGGAAACATTCAGTACTTC. The encoded protein is CASSREGAGNIQYF.

This clonotype was seen more than once but under ten times. This rearrangement joins TRBV6-4 to TRBJ1-5, with TRBD1 identical over 7 bases. Germline loops: CDR1 MRHNA, CDR2 SNTAGT. The CDR3 has 16 amino acids. Trimming removed 7 bases from V and 7 bases from J; junction bases left unmatched: 16. The CDR3 sequence is CASNPGTARRYQPQHF. The CDR3 region has the DNA TGTGCCAGCAACCCCGGGACAGCGCGAAGGTACCAGCCCCAGCATTTT.

The rearrangement uses TRBV12-3 or TRBV12-4 and TRBJ2-3; a possible D gene is TRBD2 (5 bases). There are 14 residues in the CDR3. The V end was cut by 6 bases, the J end by 10 bases, with 20 bases between. The DNA for the CDR3 is TGTGCCAGCAGCCCTACCCGGGGTCGGATGGCGCAGTATTTT. It specifies CASSPTRGRMAQYF.

The chain carries TRBV7-8 and TRBJ1-2; D gene uncertain. Deletions cut 4 bases from V and 5 bases from J, with 8 bases between. Germline loops: CDR1 SGHVS, CDR2 FQNEAQ. The CDR3 is made up of 12 amino acids. The DNA for the CDR3 is TGTGCCAGCAGCTCCTTGGGGTATGGCTACACCTTC. It translates to CASSSLGYGYTF. The full variable domain, its missing parts supplied by reference TRBV7-8 and TRBJ1-2, is GAGVSQSPRYKVAKRGQDVALRCDPISGHVSLFWYQQALGQGPEFLTYFQNEAQLDKSGLPSDRFFAERPEGSVSTLKIQRTQQEDSAVYLCASSSLGYGYTFGSGTRLTVV.

This clonotype has a handful of counts. The gene calls are TRBV3-1 and TRBJ2-7; D gene uncertain. Germline assignment: CDR1 LGHDT and CDR2 YNNKEL (reference sequence). Between the trimmed V and J ends, which lost 2 bases and 3 bases, there was a span of 14 bases. The CDR3 spans 15 residues. Here the CDR3 reads CASSQTLSTVYEQYF. For the CDR3, the DNA is TGTGCCAGCAGCCAAACCCTTTCAACCGTCTACGAGCAGTACTTC.

The chain carries TRBV12-3 or TRBV12-4 and TRBJ2-6; unclear D gene. V was shortened by 4 bases and J by 0 bases, with 7 bases between the two germline ends. This CDR3 spans 15 amino acids. CDR3 in DNA: TGTGCCAGCAGTTCCGCCGGCTCTGGGGCCAACGTCCTGACTTTC. Translation: CASSSAGSGANVLTF.

This clonotype occurred a few times. This sequence joins TRBV7-2 and TRBJ2-7; D remains ambiguous. The CDR3 loop spans 12 amino acids. The germline gives CDR1 SGHTA, CDR2 FQGNSA. V was clipped by 3 bases and J by 3 bases, with 6 bases between them. CDR3 sequence: CASSFPGYEQYF. For the CDR3, the DNA is TGTGCCAGCAGCTTCCCGGGCTACGAGCAGTACTTC.

The V and J genes are TRBV7-9 and TRBJ2-6; D possibly corresponds to TRBD2 (5 bases). Trimming removed 8 bases from V and 0 bases from J, with 14 bases in between. Germline loops: CDR1 SEHNR, CDR2 FQNEAQ (reference sequence). The CDR3 length is 16 residues. CDR3: CASVSRGSSGANVLTF. The CDR3 region has the DNA TGTGCCAGCGTATCCAGAGGGTCCTCTGGGGCCAACGTCCTGACTTTC.

The chain uses TRBV29-1 and TRBJ2-7; D possibly corresponds to TRBD2 (5 bases). CDR3 size: 12 residues. Germline V CDR1 and CDR2: SQVTM, ANQGSEA. The V gene lost 6 bases and the J gene lost 5 bases, with 14 bases spanning the gap. Here the CDR3 reads CSVATRGDEQYV. For the CDR3, the DNA is TGCAGCGTGGCGACCCGGGGTGACGAGCAGTACGTC.

The V gene is TRBV21-1, the J gene TRBJ1-3; the D call in the table, TRBD1, was not verified against the DNA. TRBV21-1 is labeled a pseudogene. The CDR3 has 14 amino acids. The CDR3 sequence: CASSPGRTGNTIYF. CDR3 nucleotide sequence: TGTGCCAGCAGCCCCGGCAGGACTGGAAACACCATATATTTT.

This clonotype was counted once. The rearrangement uses TRBV9 and TRBJ2-1; 9 nucleotides agree with TRBD2. V lost 4 bases and J lost 5; bases outside the gene matches: 13. Germline CDR1 reads SGDLS; CDR2 reads YYNGEE. The CDR3 has 17 residues. The CDR3 nucleotides are TGTGCCAGCAGCCCCGGGCTAGCGGGGAGGAACGACAATGAGCAGTTCTTC. Amino acid sequence: CASSPGLAGRNDNEQFF.

This clonotype was seen only a few times. This chain uses TRBV20-1 with TRBJ2-2, with unresolved D. V lost 4 bases and J lost 4, with 13 bases in between. The CDR3 contains 14 residues. Germline values: CDR1 DFQATT, CDR2 SNEGSKA (reference sequence). This CDR3 is CSATLPRGTGELFF. The CDR3, as DNA: TGCAGTGCTACACTTCCCAGAGGCACCGGGGAGCTGTTTTTT.

This clonotype was found a few times. The chain is built from TRBV5-5 and TRBJ1-5; D remains unclear. Germline CDR1 and CDR2: SGHKS and YYEKEE (reference sequence). Trimming cost V 2 bases and J 7 bases, with 13 bases left between them. This CDR3 is 14 amino acids long. CDR3 in amino acids: CASSFWTGGQPQHF. CDR3 DNA sequence: TGTGCCAGCAGCTTTTGGACGGGAGGCCAGCCCCAGCATTTT.

A few counts support this clonotype. The genes are TRBV6-6 and TRBJ1-1, with TRBD1 as a possible D gene (6 bases). This CDR3 is 15 amino acids long. Trimming left V 2 bases short and J 1 base short, with 11 bases between. CDR1 and CDR2 from the germline V gene are MNHNY and SVGAGI (reference sequence). CDR3 DNA sequence: TGTGCCAGCAGTTACGTAGAGACAGGGAACACTGAAGCTTTCTTT. Translated, it gives CASSYVETGNTEAFF.

This clonotype was found a few times. The chain links TRBV4-1 to TRBJ1-2; D is possibly TRBD1 (5 bases). Germline V gene sequence: CDR1 MGHRA, CDR2 YSYEKL. The CDR3 consists of 15 residues. V lost 1 base and J lost 3, with 12 bases in between. The CDR3 DNA follows: TGCGCCAGCAGCCAAGTTCCAGGGAGCTACTATGGCTACACCTTC. Residues: CASSQVPGSYYGYTF.

The J gene is TRBJ2-5, the V gene TRBV4-3; 10 bases align to TRBD2. J lost 1 base, V lost 1 base, and 3 bases had no gene match. CDR1 is LGHNA and CDR2 is YSLEER in the germline V gene. This CDR3 is 16 amino acids long. The CDR3 region has the DNA TGCGCCAGCAGCCAAGGGGCTAGCGGGGGCCAAGAGACCCAGTACTTC. Protein sequence: CASSQGASGGQETQYF.

This clonotype was observed a handful of times. The rearrangement links TRBV20-1 to TRBJ1-4, with 7 bases fitting TRBD1. CDR3 size: 13 residues. CDR1 and CDR2 from the germline V gene are DFQATT and SNEGSKA (reference sequence). Germline trimming cut 6 bases from V and 4 bases from J; bases unmatched to any gene: 5. The CDR3 sequence: CSAFQGDNEKLFF. CDR3 DNA: TGCAGTGCCTTCCAGGGGGATAATGAAAAACTGTTTTTT.

The chain uses TRBV7-2 and TRBJ2-1; perhaps TRBD2 as D (6 bases). Germline loops: CDR1 SGHTA, CDR2 FQGNSA. This CDR3 comprises 13 residues. V was trimmed by 0 bases and J by 9 bases, leaving 9 bases between them. In DNA, the CDR3 is TGTGCCAGCAGCTTAGCGGAGGGAGGTGAGCAGTTCTTC. Amino acid sequence: CASSLAEGGEQFF.

The J gene is TRBJ1-3, the V gene TRBV20-1, with no clear D. Germline CDR1 reads DFQATT; CDR2 reads SNEGSKA (reference sequence). This CDR3 spans 11 amino acids. V lost 4 bases and J lost 6, with 7 bases in between. The DNA of the CDR3 is TGCAGTGCTAAGTTTAAAAACACCATATATTTT. Protein sequence: CSAKFKNTIYF.

This clonotype appeared a few times. V is TRBV9 and J is TRBJ2-2, with TRBD1 matching 7 bases. With 5 bases clipped from V and 5 bases from J, the junction kept 9 bases outside the gene matches. The CDR3 length is 15 residues. From germline, CDR1 is SGDLS and CDR2 YYNGEE. Written as DNA, the CDR3 is TGTGCCAGCAGTTCACAGGGGTCGAGGACCGGGGAGCTGTTTTTT. Protein product: CASSSQGSRTGELFF.

The chain joins TRBV7-9 to TRBJ2-3; no clear D gene. CDR3 length: 13 residues. V was clipped by 5 bases and J by 4 bases, with 10 bases between them. Germline V CDR1 and CDR2: SEHNR, FQNEAQ (reference sequence). CDR3 bases: TGTGCCAGCAGCCTGGGATTTTCAGATACGCAGTATTTT. Protein product: CASSLGFSDTQYF.